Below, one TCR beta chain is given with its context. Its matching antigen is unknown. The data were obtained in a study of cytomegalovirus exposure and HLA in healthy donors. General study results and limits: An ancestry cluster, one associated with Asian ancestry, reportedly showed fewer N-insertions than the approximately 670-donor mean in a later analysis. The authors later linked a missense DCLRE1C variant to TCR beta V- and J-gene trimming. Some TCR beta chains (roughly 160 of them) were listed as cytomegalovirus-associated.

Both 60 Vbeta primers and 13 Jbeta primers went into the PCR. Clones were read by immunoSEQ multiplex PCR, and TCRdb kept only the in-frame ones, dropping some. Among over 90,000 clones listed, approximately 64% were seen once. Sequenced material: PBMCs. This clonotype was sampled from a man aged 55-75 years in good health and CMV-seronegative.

Written as DNA, the CDR3 is TGTGCCAGTAGTCCGCAGGGAAACAATCAGCCCCAGCATTTT. This sequence encodes CASSPQGNNQPQHF. This chain joins TRBV19 and TRBJ1-5; D possibly corresponds to TRBD1 (5 bases). Germline lookup yields CDR1 LNHDA and CDR2 SQIVND (reference sequence). CDR3 length: 14 residues. Trimming pared 5 bases from V and 3 bases from J, leaving 11 bases between. The complete variable domain, with remaining parts taken from reference TRBV19 and TRBJ1-5, reads DGGITQSPKYLFRKEGQNVTLSCEQNLNHDAMYWYRQDPGQGLRLIYYSQIVNDFQKGDIAEGYSVSREKKESFPLTVTSAQKNPTAFYLCASSPQGNNQPQHFGDGTRLSIL.